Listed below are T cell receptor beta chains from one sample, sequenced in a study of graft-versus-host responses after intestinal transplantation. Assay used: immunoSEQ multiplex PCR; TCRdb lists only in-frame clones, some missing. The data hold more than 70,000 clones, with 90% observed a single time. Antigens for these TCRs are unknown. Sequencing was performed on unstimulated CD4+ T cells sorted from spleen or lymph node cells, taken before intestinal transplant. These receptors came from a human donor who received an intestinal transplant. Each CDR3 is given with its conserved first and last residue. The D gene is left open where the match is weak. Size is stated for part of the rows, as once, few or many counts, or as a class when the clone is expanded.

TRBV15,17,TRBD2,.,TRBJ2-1,TGTGCCACCAGCAGTCACAGGGTCAGCGGGGGATACAATGAGCAGTTCTTC,CATSSHRVSGGYNEQFF
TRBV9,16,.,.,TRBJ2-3,TGTGCCAGCAGCGCACGGCTGGGACTCCCCACAGATACGCAGTATTTT,CASSARLGLPTDTQYF
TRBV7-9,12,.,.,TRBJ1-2,TGTGCCAGCAGCAGACAGGAATATGGCTACACCTTC,CASSRQEYGYTF
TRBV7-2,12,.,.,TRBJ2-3,TGTGCCCTCATGAAGGGACAAGGTACGCAGTATTTT,CALMKGQGTQYF
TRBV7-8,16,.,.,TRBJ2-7,TGTGCCAGCAGCTTAGAGCTGTCGGGGGTTGAGAACGAGCAGTACTTC,CASSLELSGVENEQYF
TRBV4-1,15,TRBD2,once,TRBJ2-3,TGCGCCAGCAGCCAGGGGGACTATTGGGGAGATACGCAGTATTTT,CASSQGDYWGDTQYF
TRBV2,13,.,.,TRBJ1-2,TGTGCCAGCAGTTACGGGGGATTCTATGGCTACACCTTC,CASSYGGFYGYTF
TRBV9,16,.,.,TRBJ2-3,TGTGCCAGCAGCGTAGGATGGGGACTTATCACAGATACGCAGTATTTT,CASSVGWGLITDTQYF
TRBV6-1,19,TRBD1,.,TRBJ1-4,TGTGCCAGCAGTGAACGCTACTCAAGGGGGACAGGGAGGGATGAAAAACTGTTTTTT,CASSERYSRGTGRDEKLFF
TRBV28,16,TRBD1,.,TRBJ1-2,TGTGCCAGCAGTCAGAATACAGGGGGCTTCGTTTATGGCTACACCTTC,CASSQNTGGFVYGYTF
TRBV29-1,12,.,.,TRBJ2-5,TGCAGCGTTGTTGATGGGGCAGAGACCCAGTACTTC,CSVVDGAETQYF
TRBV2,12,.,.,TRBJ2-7,TGTGCCAGCAGTCCACTCGCCTACGAGCAGTACTTC,CASSPLAYEQYF
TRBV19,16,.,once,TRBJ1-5,TGTGCCAGTAGCAGGGGATATATATATAGCAATCAGCCCCAGCATTTT,CASSRGYIYSNQPQHF
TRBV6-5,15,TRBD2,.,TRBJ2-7,TGTGCCAGCAGTTACTCGTTAGCGGGGGCCTACGAGCAGTACTTC,CASSYSLAGAYEQYF
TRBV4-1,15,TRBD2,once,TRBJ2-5,TGCGCCAGCAGCCAAGGAGCACTAGCGGAAGAGACCCAGTACTTC,CASSQGALAEETQYF
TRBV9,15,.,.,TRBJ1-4,TGTGCCAGCAGCGTAGAGCGGGGGCCAGAAGAAAAACTGTTTTTT,CASSVERGPEEKLFF
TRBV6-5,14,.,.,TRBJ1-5,TGTGCCAGCAGTTACTCCAGGGCCAATCAGCCCCAGCATTTT,CASSYSRANQPQHF
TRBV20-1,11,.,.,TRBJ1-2,TGCAGTGCCGGTGGAGACTATGGCTACACCTTC,CSAGGDYGYTF
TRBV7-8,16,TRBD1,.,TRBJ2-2,TGTGCCAGCAGCCCCGGACAGGGGGCCGGTACCGGGGAGCTGTTTTTT,CASSPGQGAGTGELFF
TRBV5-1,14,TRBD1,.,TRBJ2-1,TGCGCCAGCAGCCTGACAGGGTTATACAATGAGCAGTTCTTC,CASSLTGLYNEQFF
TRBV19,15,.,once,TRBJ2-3,TGTGCCAGTAGTAGCCGGGACACCGGCACAGATACGCAGTATTTT,CASSSRDTGTDTQYF
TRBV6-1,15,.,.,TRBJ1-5,TGTGCCAGCAGTGAAGCGGAGGGCTTAGGGCAGCCCCAGCATTTT,CASSEAEGLGQPQHF
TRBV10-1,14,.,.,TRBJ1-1,TGCGCCAGCAGCCCCGGGGTGGCGAACACTGAAGCTTTCTTT,CASSPGVANTEAFF